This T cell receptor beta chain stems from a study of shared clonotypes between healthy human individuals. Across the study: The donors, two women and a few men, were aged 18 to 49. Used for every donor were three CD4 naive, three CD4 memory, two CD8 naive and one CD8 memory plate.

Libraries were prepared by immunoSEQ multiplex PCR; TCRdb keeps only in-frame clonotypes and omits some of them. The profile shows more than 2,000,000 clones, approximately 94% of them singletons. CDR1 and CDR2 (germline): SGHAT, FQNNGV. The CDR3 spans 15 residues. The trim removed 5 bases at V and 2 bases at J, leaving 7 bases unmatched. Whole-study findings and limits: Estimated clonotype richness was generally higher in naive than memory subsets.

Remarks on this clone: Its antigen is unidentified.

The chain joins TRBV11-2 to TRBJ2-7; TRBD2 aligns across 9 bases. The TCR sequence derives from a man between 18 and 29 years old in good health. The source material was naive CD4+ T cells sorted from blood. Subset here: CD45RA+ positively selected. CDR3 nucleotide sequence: TGTGCCAGCAGCACTGGACTAGCGCGAACCTACGAGCAGTACTTC. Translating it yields CASSTGLARTYEQYF.